Included here is one TCR beta chain sequence, with context. Its specificity is unknown. The record originates from a study of CD8 T cells in Susac syndrome. Study-level points and caveats: Only a relatively small number of individuals were included in the TCR sequencing and HLA analysis.

Sequencing of TCR beta, carried out with a high-throughput approach, was applied to CD8+ and CD4+ T cells from the blood. V lost 6 bases to trimming and J lost 0 bases, with 16 bases between them. Germline V gene data show CDR1 as DFQATT and CDR2 as SNEGSKA (reference sequence). This CDR3 comprises 15 residues. RNA totalling roughly 0.5 to 1 ug underwent reverse transcription with random hexamers. TCRdb passed the immunoSEQ multiplex PCR reads through MiXCR, listing each CDR3 protein once. Of roughly 140,000 distinct CDR3 sequences in the sample, 85% to 95% were seen once. J is TRBJ2-3 and V is TRBV20-1; tentatively, D is TRBD2 (5 bases). Material for sequencing was CD4+ T cells from PBMCs. The sequence came from a human donor with Susac syndrome. CDR3 loop: CSAPLRGASTDTQYF. The CDR3 DNA follows: TGCAGTGCGCCCCTCCGGGGTGCTAGCACAGATACGCAGTATTTT.